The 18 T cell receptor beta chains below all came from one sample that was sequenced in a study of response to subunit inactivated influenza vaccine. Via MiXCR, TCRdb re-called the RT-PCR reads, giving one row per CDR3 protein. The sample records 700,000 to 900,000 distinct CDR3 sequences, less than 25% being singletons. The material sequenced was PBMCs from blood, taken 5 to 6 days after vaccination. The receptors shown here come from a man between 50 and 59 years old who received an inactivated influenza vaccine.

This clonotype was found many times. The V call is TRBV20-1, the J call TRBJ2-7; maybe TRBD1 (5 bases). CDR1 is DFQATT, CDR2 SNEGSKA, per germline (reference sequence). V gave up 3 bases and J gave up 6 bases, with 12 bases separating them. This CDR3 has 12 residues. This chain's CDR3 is CSASPTVTEQYF. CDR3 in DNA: TGCAGTGCTAGTCCGACAGTTACCGAGCAGTACTTC.

CDR3 nucleotide sequence: TGTGCCACCGGGTCCAGCGGGAGATACAATGAGCAGTTCTTC. This encodes CATGSSGRYNEQFF. V is TRBV24-1 and J is TRBJ2-1, with 8 positions matching TRBD2. CDR1 is KGHDR, CDR2 SFDVKD, per germline. The J segment lost 4 bases and the V segment lost 9 bases, leaving 7 bases of the junction unmatched. The CDR3 has 14 residues.

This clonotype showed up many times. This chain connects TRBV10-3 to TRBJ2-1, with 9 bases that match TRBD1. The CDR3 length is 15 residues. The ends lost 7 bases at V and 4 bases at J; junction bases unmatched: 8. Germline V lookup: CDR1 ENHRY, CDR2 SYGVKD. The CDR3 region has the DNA TGTGCCATCACCCATGGACAGGGGCTATACAATGAGCAGTTCTTC. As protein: CAITHGQGLYNEQFF.

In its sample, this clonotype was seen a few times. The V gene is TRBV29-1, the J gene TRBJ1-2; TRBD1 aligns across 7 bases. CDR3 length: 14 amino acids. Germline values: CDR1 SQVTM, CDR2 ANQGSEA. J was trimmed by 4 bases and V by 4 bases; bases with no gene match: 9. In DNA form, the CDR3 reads TGCAGCGTTGCCCTGGGGGACAGCGTCTATGGCTACACCTTC. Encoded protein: CSVALGDSVYGYTF.

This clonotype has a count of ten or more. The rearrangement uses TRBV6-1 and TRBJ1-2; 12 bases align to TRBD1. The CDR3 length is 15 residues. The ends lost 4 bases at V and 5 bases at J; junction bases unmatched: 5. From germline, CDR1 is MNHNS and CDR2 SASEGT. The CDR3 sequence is CASSGGTGGTYGYTF. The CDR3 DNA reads TGTGCCAGCAGTGGAGGGACAGGGGGCACGTATGGCTACACCTTC.

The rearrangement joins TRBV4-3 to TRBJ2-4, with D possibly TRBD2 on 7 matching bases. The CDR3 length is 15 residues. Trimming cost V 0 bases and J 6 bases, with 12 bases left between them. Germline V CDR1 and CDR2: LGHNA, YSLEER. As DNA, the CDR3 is TGCGCCAGCAGCCAAGATAAGGGAGGGGGAAACATTCAGTACTTC. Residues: CASSQDKGGGNIQYF.

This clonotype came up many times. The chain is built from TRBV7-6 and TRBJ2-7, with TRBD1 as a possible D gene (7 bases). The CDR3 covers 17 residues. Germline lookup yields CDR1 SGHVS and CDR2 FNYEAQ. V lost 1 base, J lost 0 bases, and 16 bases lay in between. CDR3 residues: CASSLGGDRRSSYEQYF. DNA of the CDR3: TGTGCCAGCAGCTTAGGGGGGGACAGAAGGAGCTCCTACGAGCAGTACTTC.

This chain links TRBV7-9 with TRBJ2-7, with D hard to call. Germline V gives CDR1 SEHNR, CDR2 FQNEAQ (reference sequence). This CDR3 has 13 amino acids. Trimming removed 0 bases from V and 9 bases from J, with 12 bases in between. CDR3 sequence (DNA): TGTGCCAGCAGCTTAGCGTCTCTACAGAGGCAGTACTTC. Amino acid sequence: CASSLASLQRQYF.

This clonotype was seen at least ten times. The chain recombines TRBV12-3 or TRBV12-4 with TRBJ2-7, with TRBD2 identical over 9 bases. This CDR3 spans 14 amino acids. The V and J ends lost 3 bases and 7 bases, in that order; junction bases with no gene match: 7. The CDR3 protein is CASSFAGGPGEQYF. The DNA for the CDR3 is TGTGCCAGCAGTTTTGCGGGAGGGCCGGGGGAGCAGTACTTC.

CDR3: CASVSAGGRNSRTYEQYF. CDR3 nucleotide sequence: TGTGCCAGCGTCTCGGCGGGAGGACGTAATTCGCGCACCTACGAGCAGTACTTC. This chain connects TRBV6-1 to TRBJ2-7; 8 bases map to TRBD2. With V trimmed by 8 bases and J by 2 bases, 20 bases remained unmatched. This CDR3 spans 18 amino acids. CDR1 MNHNS and CDR2 SASEGT come from the germline V gene.

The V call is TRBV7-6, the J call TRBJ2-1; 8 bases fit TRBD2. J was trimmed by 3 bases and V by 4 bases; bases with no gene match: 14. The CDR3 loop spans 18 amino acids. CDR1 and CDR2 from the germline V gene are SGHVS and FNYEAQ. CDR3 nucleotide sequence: TGTGCCAGCAGCTCTCCCGGGATGTTGACTAGCGACTACAATGAGCAGTTCTTC. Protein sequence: CASSSPGMLTSDYNEQFF.

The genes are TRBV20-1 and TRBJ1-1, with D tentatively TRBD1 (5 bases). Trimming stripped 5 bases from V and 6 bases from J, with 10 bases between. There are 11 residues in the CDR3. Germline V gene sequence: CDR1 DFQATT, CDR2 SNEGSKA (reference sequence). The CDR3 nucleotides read TGCAGTGCTTTGGACACTCCTGAAGCTTTCTTT. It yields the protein CSALDTPEAFF.

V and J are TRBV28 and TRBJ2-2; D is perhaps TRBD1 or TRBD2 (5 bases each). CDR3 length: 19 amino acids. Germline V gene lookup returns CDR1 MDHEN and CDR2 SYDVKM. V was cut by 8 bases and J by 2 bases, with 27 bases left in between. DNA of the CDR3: TGTGCCAGCCACCTTTCCGGGGCAGGACCGGGATACAACACCGGGGAGCTGTTTTTT. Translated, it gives CASHLSGAGPGYNTGELFF.

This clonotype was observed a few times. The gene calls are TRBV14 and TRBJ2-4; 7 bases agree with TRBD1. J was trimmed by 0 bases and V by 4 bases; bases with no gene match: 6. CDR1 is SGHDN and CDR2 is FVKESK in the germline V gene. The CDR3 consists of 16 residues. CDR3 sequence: CASSPSGQLAKNIQYF. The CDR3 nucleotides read TGTGCCAGCAGCCCTTCGGGACAGCTAGCCAAAAACATTCAGTACTTC.

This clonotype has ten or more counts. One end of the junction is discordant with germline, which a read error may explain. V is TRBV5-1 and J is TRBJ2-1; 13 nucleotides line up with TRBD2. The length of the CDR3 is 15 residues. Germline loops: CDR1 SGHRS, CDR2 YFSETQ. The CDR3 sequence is CASRLAGGTYNEQFF. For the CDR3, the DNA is TGTGCCAGCAGACTAGCGGGAGGAACCTACAATGAGCAGTTCTTC.

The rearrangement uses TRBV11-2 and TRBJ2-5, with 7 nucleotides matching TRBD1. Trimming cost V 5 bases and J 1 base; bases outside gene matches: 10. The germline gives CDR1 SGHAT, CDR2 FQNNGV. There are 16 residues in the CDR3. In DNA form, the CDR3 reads TGTGCCAGCAGCAAAAATTCCGGGACAGTCCAAGAGACCCAGTACTTC. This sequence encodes CASSKNSGTVQETQYF.

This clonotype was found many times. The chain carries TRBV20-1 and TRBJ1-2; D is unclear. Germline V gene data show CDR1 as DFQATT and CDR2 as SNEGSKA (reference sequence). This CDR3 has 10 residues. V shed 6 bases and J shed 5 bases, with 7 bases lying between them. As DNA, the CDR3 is TGCAGTGCGATCACGTATGGCTACACCTTC. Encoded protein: CSAITYGYTF.

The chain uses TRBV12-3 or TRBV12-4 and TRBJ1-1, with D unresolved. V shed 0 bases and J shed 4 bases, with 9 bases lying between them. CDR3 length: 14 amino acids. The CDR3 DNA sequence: TGTGCCAGCAGTTTAGCAGAACCGCGCACTGAAGCTTTCTTT. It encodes CASSLAEPRTEAFF.